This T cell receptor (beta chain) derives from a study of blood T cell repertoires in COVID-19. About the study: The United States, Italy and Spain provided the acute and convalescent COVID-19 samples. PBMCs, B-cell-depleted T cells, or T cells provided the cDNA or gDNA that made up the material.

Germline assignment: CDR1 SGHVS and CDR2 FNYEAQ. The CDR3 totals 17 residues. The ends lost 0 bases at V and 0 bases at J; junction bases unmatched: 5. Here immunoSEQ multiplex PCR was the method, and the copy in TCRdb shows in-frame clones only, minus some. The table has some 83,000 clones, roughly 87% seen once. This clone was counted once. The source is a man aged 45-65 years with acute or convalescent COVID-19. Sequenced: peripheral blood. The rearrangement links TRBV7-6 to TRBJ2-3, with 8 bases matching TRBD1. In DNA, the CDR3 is TGTGCCAGCAGCTTAGCCGCCAGGGGGCCAAGCACAGATACGCAGTATTTT. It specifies CASSLAARGPSTDTQYF.